This entry concerns a single TCR beta chain. The antigen is undetermined. The record originates from a study of vaccination and CD4 T cells after COVID-19. Treatment in this sample: roughly 10-day PBMC culture with coronavirus spike peptide pools or control peptides (ViraFEST assay). With the Oncomine TCR Beta short-read assay, DNA from cultured CD4+ T cells was sequenced. TCRdb reprocessed the PCR reads with MiXCR, giving one entry per CDR3 protein. The table has under 15,000 distinct CDR3 sequences, over 45% seen once. Trimming pared 0 bases from V and 0 bases from J, leaving 8 bases between. The CDR3 length is 15 residues. Per germline, CDR1 SGHRS and CDR2 YFSETQ.

V usage is TRBV5-1 and J usage is TRBJ2-3; TRBD1 might be the D (5 bases). The sequenced sample consisted of CD4+ T cells from blood, cultured in vitro. This receptor was obtained from a human donor who had recovered from COVID-19. DNA of the CDR3: TGCGCCAGCAGCTTGGAAGGGGCTAGCACAGATACGCAGTATTTT. Its protein product is CASSLEGASTDTQYF.